The present T cell receptor (beta chain) was sequenced within a study of spatial heterogeneity in lung cancer. Time point described: sample taken at primary tumor resection. This clonotype was observed at least ten times. One entry per CDR3 protein, called by TCRdb with MiXCR from the 5' RACE reads. Of approximately 52,000 distinct CDR3 sequences in the sample, less than 5.5% were seen once. The germline CDR1 and CDR2 sequences are DFQATT and SNEGSKA (reference sequence). V dropped 5 bases and J dropped 5 bases, with 12 bases sitting between them. CDR3 length: 12 amino acids. This receptor was taken from a male donor with early-stage non-small cell lung cancer. The input for sequencing was PBMCs, taken at surgery. The V and J genes are TRBV20-1 and TRBJ1-2; no definite D call. This chain's CDR3 is CSAQEWDYGYTF. Here the CDR3 DNA reads TGCAGTGCTCAGGAGTGGGATTATGGCTACACCTTC.